The 8 T cell receptor beta chains in this list originate from one sample, sequenced in a study of shared clonotypes between healthy human individuals. Sequenced by immunoSEQ multiplex PCR; TCRdb stores in-frame clones only, minus some. The table records 1,400,000 or so clones, less than 99% of them present only once. Sequenced sample: naive CD4+ T cells sorted from blood. Subset described: CD45RA+ positively selected. These receptor sequences come from a man aged 30 to 45 in good health.

The CDR3 region has the DNA TGTGCCTGGAGTGTACAAAATGGCGTACCCCACAATGAGCAGTTCTTC. It codes for CAWSVQNGVPHNEQFF. V gene TRBV30 combines with J gene TRBJ2-1, with D uncertain. This CDR3 has 16 amino acids. V was clipped by 0 bases and J by 5 bases, with 17 bases between them. CDR1 and CDR2 (germline): GTSNPN, SVGIG (reference sequence).

This sequence joins TRBV25-1 and TRBJ2-1; 9 bases are shared with TRBD2. V lost 5 bases, J lost 5 bases, and 4 bases stayed unmatched. Looked up from germline, CDR1 is MGHDK and CDR2 is SYGVNS. CDR3 length: 14 residues. The CDR3 bases are TGTGCCAGCAGTCCGGCGGGAGGGCACAATGAGCAGTTCTTC. Amino acid sequence: CASSPAGGHNEQFF.

The rearrangement joins TRBV9 to TRBJ2-7, with D perhaps given as TRBD1 or TRBD2 (5 bases each). There are 16 residues in the CDR3. Germline-derived CDR1 and CDR2 are SGDLS and YYNGEE. V was clipped by 0 bases and J by 5 bases, with 18 bases between them. The CDR3 bases are TGTGCCAGCAGCGTAGGTCTAGCCGGCTTAGGGGACGAGCAGTACTTC. Its protein product is CASSVGLAGLGDEQYF.

Notes on this clone: Other DNA variants within this sample encode the same CDR3. This rearrangement joins TRBV10-3 to TRBJ2-5, with D uncertain. CDR1 and CDR2 from the germline V gene are ENHRY and SYGVKD. There are 12 residues in the CDR3. V gave up 3 bases and J gave up 1 base, with 3 bases separating them. CDR3 DNA: TGTGCCATCAGTGAAGTCCAAGAGACCCAGTACTTC. Its translation is CAISEVQETQYF.

This clone was counted once. The chain is built from TRBV19 and TRBJ2-2; 13 nucleotides align to TRBD2. The CDR3 runs to 16 residues. Germline CDR1 LNHDA, CDR2 SQIVND (reference sequence). The V and J ends lost 7 bases and 6 bases, in that order; junction bases with no gene match: 8. The CDR3 nucleotides are TGTGCCAGTAATGGACTAGCGGGAGTTGGGTCCGGGGAGCTGTTTTTT. Amino acids: CASNGLAGVGSGELFF.

This clone showed up just once. The chain is built from TRBV7-8 and TRBJ1-5, with D perhaps matching TRBD1 (6 bases). Trimming took off 1 base at V and 5 bases at J, with 15 bases between the two ends. This CDR3 has 16 amino acids. Per germline, CDR1 SGHVS and CDR2 FQNEAQ. The CDR3 sequence is CASSLEFRTDHQPQHF. In DNA, the CDR3 is TGTGCCAGCAGCTTAGAATTCAGGACAGATCATCAGCCCCAGCATTTT.

Of note for this clone: The sample holds other DNA sequences that translate to the same CDR3. This chain uses TRBV28 with TRBJ2-3, with 8 bases aligning to TRBD1. Germline V CDR1 and CDR2: MDHEN, SYDVKM. The CDR3 length is 16 residues. V was clipped by 2 bases and J by 0 bases; unmatched bases: 4. CDR3 loop: CASSLPGQGSTDTQYF. DNA of the CDR3: TGTGCCAGCAGTTTACCCGGACAGGGTAGCACAGATACGCAGTATTTT.

V is TRBV29-1 and J is TRBJ2-5; weak D call: TRBD2 (5 bases). The CDR3 is 13 amino acids. Trimming removed 0 bases at V and 5 bases at J, with 10 bases between. Germline V gene sequence: CDR1 SQVTM, CDR2 ANQGSEA. The CDR3 reads CSVEEGRGETQYF. The CDR3 DNA is TGCAGCGTTGAAGAGGGCAGAGGGGAGACCCAGTACTTC.